The clone carrying this TCR beta chain was recorded once. Its antigen is unidentified. The sample originates from a study of OX40 agonist ivuxolimab in advanced cancers. The overall study: Patients received ivuxolimab, an agonistic anti-OX40 (CD134) antibody. Across the patients, intravenous ivuxolimab was delivered every 2 weeks at 0.01 to 10 mg/kg. Study results and limitations: Expanded peripheral T cell antigen specificity was not determined. Among the least clonally expanded were partial responders at 0.1-3.0 mg/kg.

V shed 1 base, J shed 5 bases, and the junction held 9 bases outside the gene matches. The CDR3 consists of 16 residues. The germline V gene has CDR1 SGHTA and CDR2 FQGNSA. Measured with immunoSEQ multiplex PCR; TCRdb has only the in-frame clones, and not every one. The repertoire holds tens of thousands of clones, with around 90% as singletons. The clonotype originates from an adult with an advanced solid tumor such as melanoma, head and neck, liver or kidney cancer. The chain combines TRBV7-2 with TRBJ2-5; 8 positions agree with TRBD1. The starting material was CD4+ or CD8+ T cells sorted from blood, obtained in a trial of the OX40 agonist ivuxolimab. The CDR3 spells CASSLGSGRGQETQYF. The CDR3 DNA sequence: TGTGCCAGCAGCTTAGGCTCGGGCAGGGGGCAGGAGACCCAGTACTTC.